This entry features one T cell receptor (beta chain) sequence. The record originates from a study of shared clonotypes between healthy human individuals. At a deep level, the assay was run. Sequencing was performed with immunoSEQ multiplex PCR; in TCRdb, only in-frame clones are kept and a portion is missing. Here the sample spans about 380,000 clones, about 96% being singletons. CCR7-negative CD45RA+ TemRA cells were combined with CD45RO+ cells to form CD8 memory. The CDR3 totals 15 residues. V was pared by 0 bases and J by 1 base, with 2 bases of the junction left unmatched. Germline CDR1 and CDR2: SGHNT and YYREEE (reference sequence).

The TCR was taken from a man aged 30-40 years in good health. The rearrangement uses TRBV5-4 and TRBJ2-3; 7 nucleotides agree with TRBD2. Sequencing was performed on memory CD8+ T cells sorted from blood. The subset: CD45RO+ cells pooled with CCR7-negative TemRA cells. The CDR3 DNA follows: TGTGCCAGCAGCTTGGACCGGGAGGGCACAGATACGCAGTATTTT. Encoded protein: CASSLDREGTDTQYF.